This entry describes one T cell receptor (beta chain). The antigen is unknown. This sample is part of a study of response to subunit inactivated influenza vaccine. The study, taken as a whole, reports: The authors put forward the suggestion that each seasonal influenza vaccination may bring in only a limited number of new T cells.

The CDR3 runs 15 residues. V was pared by 0 bases and J by 10 bases, with 5 bases of the junction left unmatched. Germline V gene lookup returns CDR1 SGHKS and CDR2 YYEKEE (reference sequence). TCRdb ran MiXCR on the RT-PCR reads and lists one entry per CDR3 protein. The sample lists some 600,000 distinct CDR3 sequences; 12% to 15% were seen once. This sequence originates from a man in his fifties or sixties who received an inactivated influenza vaccine. J is TRBJ2-1 and V is TRBV5-5, with 12 positions matching TRBD2. Material: PBMCs from blood, obtained roughly 15 days before vaccination. CDR3 coding DNA: TGTGCCAGCAGCTTGGCTAGCGGGGGGGCCTTGGAGCAGTTCTTC. This translates into CASSLASGGALEQFF.